The 3 T cell receptor beta chains listed next were all sequenced from one sample in a study of T-cell memory formation after mild COVID-19. TCRdb reanalysed the 5' RACE reads using MiXCR and keeps one entry per CDR3 protein. The sample lists fewer than 110,000 distinct CDR3 sequences; 13% to 15% were seen once. What was sequenced was PBMCs or a T cell subset sorted from them (not recorded which). These receptors were collected from a man younger than 35 who had mild COVID-19 (a few samples of this study predate the infection). Cell type and time point are not known.

J is TRBJ1-2 and V is TRBV29-1; possibly TRBD1 for D (6 bases). CDR1 and CDR2 (germline): SQVTM, ANQGSEA. The CDR3 loop spans 11 amino acids. V dropped 5 bases and J dropped 6 bases, with 10 bases sitting between them. The DNA of the CDR3 is TGCAGCGTTCGGGGGACACATGGCTACACCTTC. Protein sequence: CSVRGTHGYTF.

The chain has TRBV4-3 and TRBJ1-2; 7 bases line up with TRBD1. The CDR3 covers 14 residues. The germline V gene has CDR1 LGHNA and CDR2 YSLEER. V trimming: 1 base; J trimming: 6 bases; junction bases outside the gene matches: 5. CDR3 DNA sequence: TGCGCCAGCAGCCAAGTAGGGACAGTGGATGGCTACACCTTC. Translated: CASSQVGTVDGYTF.

The chain combines TRBV14 with TRBJ2-7; D ambiguous. V was cut by 4 bases and J by 2 bases, with 15 bases left in between. CDR1 SGHDN and CDR2 FVKESK come from the germline V gene. CDR3 length equals 15 residues. The CDR3 sequence is CASSPWQPTAYEQYF. DNA of the CDR3: TGTGCCAGCAGCCCCTGGCAACCCACTGCCTACGAGCAGTACTTC. Full variable domain (missing parts from reference TRBV14 and TRBJ2-7): EAGVTQFPSHSVIEKGQTVTLRCDPISGHDNLYWYRRVMGKEIKFLLHFVKESKQDESGMPNNRFLAERTGGTYSTLKVQPAELEDSGVYFCASSPWQPTAYEQYFGPGTRLTVT.